This paragraph reports one TCR beta chain. The entry originates in a study of blood T cell repertoires in COVID-19. Study-level information: Samples of COVID-19 (acute and convalescent) were obtained from the United States, Italy and Spain.

V was clipped by 7 bases and J by 6 bases, with 11 bases between them. CDR3 length: 12 amino acids. The germline gives CDR1 SEHNR, CDR2 FQNEAQ (reference sequence). Generated by immunoSEQ multiplex PCR, the TCRdb table keeps only in-frame clones and is missing some. This sample has about 270,000 clones, with roughly nine tenths found just once. The sequencing sample was made of PBMCs or T cells enriched from blood (not recorded which). The sequence came from a woman under 30 who had recovered from COVID-19. The genes are TRBV7-9 and TRBJ2-3; D is possibly TRBD2 (6 bases). DNA for the CDR3: TGTGCCAGCAACCCTCGGGGGGATACGCAGTATTTT. Its translation is CASNPRGDTQYF.